Ten or more counts support the clone carrying this T cell receptor beta chain. CDR1 is SGHRS and CDR2 is YFSETQ in the germline V gene. Between the trimmed V and J ends, which lost 2 bases and 0 bases, there was a span of 12 bases. The CDR3 spans 17 residues. TCRdb reprocessed the RT-PCR reads with MiXCR, giving one entry per CDR3 protein. Of approximately 720,000 distinct CDR3 sequences in the sample, over 12% are singletons; the top ten hold roughly 3.9%. The source is a female donor in good health, serving as a healthy control. The specimen sequenced was memory CD4+ T cells from blood. This rearrangement joins TRBV5-1 to TRBJ2-6, with D hard to call. CDR3 loop: CASSFVGANSGANVLTF. The CDR3 DNA sequence: TGCGCCAGCAGCTTTGTGGGTGCGAACTCTGGGGCCAACGTCCTGACTTTC.